Presented here are 9 T cell receptor beta chains from one specimen sequenced in a study of cytomegalovirus exposure and HLA in healthy donors. Assay: immunoSEQ multiplex PCR; the TCRdb copy retains only in-frame clones and omits some. Of roughly 77,000 clones in the sample, 85% to 95% were seen once. Sequencing input: PBMCs. These receptors originate from a woman aged 18 to 35 in good health and CMV-seronegative.

This clone was observed a single time. Different DNA sequences within this sample yield the same CDR3. The J gene is TRBJ2-5, the V gene TRBV18, with a weak D call TRBD2 (6 bases). This CDR3 is built from 13 residues. Germline V lookup: CDR1 KGHSH, CDR2 LQKENI. V was trimmed by 3 bases and J by 2 bases, leaving 7 bases between them. The CDR3 DNA follows: TGTGCCAGCTCACCCGGACTACAAGAGACCCAGTACTTC. Its protein product is CASSPGLQETQYF.

V is TRBV7-8 and J is TRBJ1-1; D uncertain. The ends were cut back, 4 bases at V and 1 base at J, with 7 bases in the middle. CDR1 SGHVS and CDR2 FQNEAQ come from the germline V gene. This CDR3 region has 13 residues. CDR3 nucleotide sequence: TGTGCCAGCAGCTCCCGGGAGAACACTGAAGCTTTCTTT. Translating gives CASSSRENTEAFF.

The gene calls are TRBV7-2 and TRBJ1-4; TRBD1 aligns across 9 bases. CDR1 SGHTA and CDR2 FQGNSA come from the germline V gene. CDR3 length: 15 residues. V lost 2 bases and J lost 15; bases outside the gene matches: 13. CDR3 region: CASSLRGWNRDRVFF. The CDR3, as DNA: TGTGCCAGCAGCTTAAGGGGTTGGAACCGGGACAGGGTGTTTTTT. Full variable domain (remainder filled in from reference TRBV7-2 and TRBJ1-4): GAGVSQSPSNKVTEKGKDVELRCDPISGHTALYWYRQSLGQGLEFLIYFQGNSAPDKSGLPSDRFSAERTGGSVSTLTIQRTQQEDSAVYLCASSLRGWNRDRVFFGSGTQLSVL.

This chain links TRBV2 with TRBJ2-7; 8 nucleotides line up with TRBD1. Germline V CDR1 and CDR2: SNHLY, FYNNEI. Trimming removed 7 bases from V and 6 bases from J; junction bases left unmatched: 5. This CDR3 comprises 12 residues. CDR3: CASTLGTGEQYF. The DNA of the CDR3 is TGTGCCAGCACCCTAGGGACAGGCGAGCAGTACTTC.

V usage is TRBV11-2 and J usage is TRBJ2-1; the match to TRBD1 covers 8 bases. The V gene end was trimmed by 5 bases and the J gene end by 6 bases; junction bases not matched to a gene: 12. Per the germline V gene, CDR1 is SGHAT and CDR2 is FQNNGV. This CDR3 spans 16 amino acids. In DNA, the CDR3 is TGTGCCAGCAGCAACCGGGGACAGGTAATGTCCAATGAGCAGTTCTTC. Its translation is CASSNRGQVMSNEQFF.

V usage is TRBV28 and J usage is TRBJ2-5; TRBD2 aligns across 7 bases. The CDR3 runs to 16 residues. Looked up from germline, CDR1 is MDHEN and CDR2 is SYDVKM. Losses at the gene ends were 2 bases for V and 5 bases for J; bases not matched to a gene: 11. CDR3 loop: CASSLMAGVPGETQYF. The CDR3 DNA reads TGTGCCAGCAGTTTAATGGCGGGAGTCCCGGGGGAGACCCAGTACTTC.

The table lists this clone with a count of one. The CDR3 bases are TGCGCCAGCAGCTTGGAACAGGGGGCTTCCATCCGAATGGAGCTGTTTTTT. Translation gives CASSLEQGASIRMELFF. The chain combines TRBV5-1 with TRBJ2-2, with 9 bases lining up with TRBD1. CDR3 length: 17 residues. The V gene's germline CDR1 is SGHRS and CDR2 YFSETQ. After removal of 0 bases from V and 10 bases from J, the junction contained 13 bases not matched to a gene.

The rearrangement joins TRBV5-6 to TRBJ1-2, with TRBD1 as a possible D gene (6 bases). The CDR3 contains 16 residues. The V end lost 1 base, the J end lost 1 base, and 14 bases lay between the germline ends. Germline V gene data show CDR1 as SGHDT and CDR2 as YYEEEE. The CDR3 region is CASSLPGQYVNYGYTF. For the CDR3, the DNA is TGTGCCAGCAGCTTGCCAGGACAGTATGTTAACTATGGCTACACCTTC.

J is TRBJ2-5 and V is TRBV4-1, with TRBD1 matching 9 bases. The CDR3 extends over 14 amino acids. The germline CDR1 and CDR2 sequences are MGHRA and YSYEKL. J was trimmed by 5 bases and V by 3 bases; bases with no gene match: 4. For the CDR3, the DNA is TGCGCCAGCAGCCACGGGACAGGGACGGAGACCCAGTACTTC. Amino acids: CASSHGTGTETQYF.